This passage covers 32 T cell receptor beta chains from one sample sequenced in a study of cytomegalovirus exposure and HLA in healthy donors. The study ran its PCR with 60 Vbeta and 13 Jbeta primers. Some clones are missing from TCRdb's copy, which holds only in-frame ones; the method was immunoSEQ multiplex PCR. The table has under 200,000 clones, approximately 71% seen once; the top ten hold over 1.2%. Sequenced sample: PBMCs. The source is a girl between 5 and 17 years old in good health and CMV-seronegative.

The J gene is TRBJ1-2, the V gene TRBV7-2, with 7 nucleotides matching TRBD1. The length of the CDR3 is 14 residues. With V trimmed by 2 bases and J by 6 bases, 6 bases remained unmatched. CDR1 and CDR2 from the germline V gene are SGHTA and FQGNSA. The CDR3: CASSLKGALDGYTF. The CDR3 DNA reads TGTGCCAGCAGCTTAAAGGGGGCGCTGGATGGCTACACCTTC.

This clone has a handful of counts. The V and J genes are TRBV29-1 and TRBJ2-1, with 8 bases lining up with TRBD1. After removal of 5 bases from V and 8 bases from J, the junction contained 11 bases not matched to a gene. CDR1 and CDR2 from the germline V gene are SQVTM and ANQGSEA. CDR3 size: 14 residues. The CDR3 sequence is CSVIGQGIIDEQFF. The CDR3 DNA is TGCAGCGTTATAGGACAGGGAATAATAGATGAGCAGTTCTTC.

The chain is built from TRBV19 and TRBJ1-5; TRBD1 might be the D (6 bases). From germline, CDR1 is LNHDA and CDR2 SQIVND (reference sequence). The V end was cut by 5 bases, the J end by 7 bases, with 15 bases between. The CDR3 consists of 14 residues. The CDR3 bases are TGTGCCAGTAGTTCAATGGGGGCAAGGCAGCCCCAGCATTTT. This codes for CASSSMGARQPQHF.

This clone came up once. CDR3 in amino acids: CASDPSTAEVDTQYF. For the CDR3, the DNA is TGTGCCAGCGACCCTTCGACAGCTGAGGTAGATACGCAGTATTTT. The rearrangement uses TRBV6-6 and TRBJ2-3; a possible D gene is TRBD1 (5 bases). Germline V gives CDR1 MNHNY, CDR2 SVGAGI (reference sequence). CDR3 size: 15 residues. V gave up 8 bases and J gave up 5 bases, with 20 bases separating them.

The rearrangement joins TRBV27 to TRBJ1-1; no clear D. The germline V and J ends were trimmed by 5 bases and 4 bases, with 17 bases remaining between them. Germline V gene sequence: CDR1 MNHEY, CDR2 SMNVEV (reference sequence). The CDR3 runs 15 residues. The CDR3 DNA sequence: TGTGCCAGCAGTGTCGGGGTATCCGGGAGCACTGAAGCTTTCTTT. This translates into CASSVGVSGSTEAFF.

The chain uses TRBV7-9 and TRBJ1-5; D is possibly TRBD1 (6 bases). The V gene lost 6 bases and the J gene lost 1 base, with 19 bases spanning the gap. CDR1 is SEHNR, CDR2 FQNEAQ, per germline (reference sequence). The CDR3 consists of 17 residues. The DNA of the CDR3 is TGTGCCAGCAGTCCCTGGCAGGGGAGTGGAAGCAATCAGCCCCAGCATTTT. Translated: CASSPWQGSGSNQPQHF.

There are a few counts of this clone. The chain uses TRBV7-9 and TRBJ2-7, with a tentative D call TRBD1 (6 bases). CDR1 and CDR2 (germline): SEHNR, FQNEAQ (reference sequence). V lost 4 bases and J 2 bases, leaving 12 bases between the germline ends. The CDR3 spans 14 residues. The CDR3 DNA is TGTGCCAGCAGCTCGCGACAGGACACCTACGAGCAGTACTTC. The encoded protein is CASSSRQDTYEQYF.

A single count supports this clone. The rearrangement uses TRBV11-2 and TRBJ2-2, with D possibly TRBD2 on 6 matching bases. The CDR3 is 14 residues long. Trimming left V 2 bases short and J 3 bases short, with 7 bases between. Germline assignment: CDR1 SGHAT and CDR2 FQNNGV. CDR3 residues: CASSLWGDTGELFF. In DNA form, the CDR3 reads TGTGCCAGCAGCTTATGGGGGGACACCGGGGAGCTGTTTTTT.

The rearrangement joins TRBV7-2 to TRBJ1-2; D is undetermined. The CDR3 loop spans 13 amino acids. Germline V CDR1 and CDR2: SGHTA, FQGNSA. Between the trimmed V and J ends, which lost 7 bases and 7 bases, there was a span of 16 bases. The CDR3 sequence: CASTPMGVAGYTF. CDR3 nucleotide sequence: TGTGCCAGCACCCCTATGGGAGTAGCTGGCTACACCTTC.

This rearrangement joins TRBV27 to TRBJ1-5, with D possibly matching TRBD1 (5 bases). The CDR3 covers 16 residues. The V gene's germline CDR1 is MNHEY and CDR2 SMNVEV (reference sequence). Trimming removed 5 bases from V and 4 bases from J, with 18 bases in between. CDR3 amino acids: CASSPFSGGNNQPQHF. In DNA form, the CDR3 reads TGTGCCAGCAGTCCCTTCTCGGGGGGTAATAATCAGCCCCAGCATTTT.

The chain combines TRBV6-6 with TRBJ2-6, with D perhaps TRBD1 (5 bases). Germline CDR1 and CDR2: MNHNY and SVGAGI (reference sequence). The CDR3 has 16 residues. Trimming shortened V by 5 bases and J by 4 bases, and 15 bases separated the two germline ends. The CDR3 loop is CASSGRAGAGANVLTF. Written as DNA, the CDR3 is TGTGCCAGCAGTGGAAGGGCTGGGGCCGGGGCCAACGTCCTGACTTTC.

The V call is TRBV27, the J call TRBJ1-6; D perhaps matches TRBD1 (5 bases). V was pared by 6 bases and J by 4 bases, with 16 bases between. Germline V CDR1 and CDR2: MNHEY, SMNVEV (reference sequence). This CDR3 is built from 16 residues. CDR3 nucleotide sequence: TGTGCCAGCAGGGACCGACAGTTCTCTTATAATTCACCCCTCCACTTT. This encodes CASRDRQFSYNSPLHF.

The CDR3 protein is CASSPDQGTSNTEAFF. The CDR3 nucleotides read TGTGCCAGCAGTCCGGACCAGGGGACCTCGAACACTGAAGCTTTCTTT. The chain uses TRBV6-6 and TRBJ1-1, with TRBD1 as a possible D gene (6 bases). Trimming took 5 bases from V and 1 from J, leaving 17 bases between them. The CDR3 is 16 residues long. Germline values: CDR1 MNHNY, CDR2 SVGAGI (reference sequence).

This chain links TRBV7-2 with TRBJ2-3; the D gene is possibly TRBD1 (5 bases). This CDR3 contains 16 residues. Germline V gene sequence: CDR1 SGHTA, CDR2 FQGNSA. The germline V and J ends were trimmed by 0 bases and 0 bases, with 10 bases remaining between them. CDR3 coding DNA: TGTGCCAGCAGCTTAGCCCGACAGTCTAGCACAGATACGCAGTATTTT. Protein: CASSLARQSSTDTQYF.

The gene calls are TRBV9 and TRBJ2-7, with 10 bases matching TRBD2. This CDR3 is built from 15 residues. The V gene's germline CDR1 is SGDLS and CDR2 YYNGEE. Trimming took 0 bases from V and 4 from J; bases not matched to a gene: 4. The CDR3 nucleotides are TGTGCCAGCAGCGTAGCTAGCGGGAGAGCTTACGAGCAGTACTTC. This encodes CASSVASGRAYEQYF.

Notes on this clone: Other DNA sequences in this sample translate to the same CDR3. The V call is TRBV30, the J call TRBJ1-2; D is undetermined. The CDR3 totals 12 residues. The germline V gene encodes CDR1 GTSNPN and CDR2 SVGIG (reference sequence). The germline V and J ends were trimmed by 1 base and 2 bases, with 5 bases remaining between them. CDR3 sequence reads: CAWSGQNYGYTF. As DNA, the CDR3 is TGTGCCTGGAGTGGTCAGAACTATGGCTACACCTTC.

The chain uses TRBV5-4 and TRBJ2-1, with D unclear. Trimming stripped 0 bases from V and 3 bases from J, with 4 bases between. Germline CDR1 and CDR2: SGHNT and YYREEE (reference sequence). The CDR3 is 13 amino acids. DNA for the CDR3: TGTGCCAGCAGCTTGGACAACTACAATGAGCAGTTCTTC. Residues: CASSLDNYNEQFF.

This clone was counted a few times. The chain recombines TRBV7-9 with TRBJ1-3, with D perhaps TRBD1 (5 bases). The V end lost 5 bases, the J end lost 0 bases, and 11 bases lay between the germline ends. CDR1 is SEHNR, CDR2 FQNEAQ, per germline (reference sequence). The CDR3 contains 15 residues. CDR3 region: CASSIVGGSGNTIYF. The CDR3 DNA sequence: TGTGCCAGCAGCATTGTCGGGGGCTCTGGAAACACCATATATTTT.

CDR3: CASNPRLAGAYNEQFF. For the CDR3, the DNA is TGTGCCAGCAACCCCCGACTAGCGGGGGCCTACAATGAGCAGTTCTTC. The rearrangement joins TRBV13 to TRBJ2-1; 12 nucleotides line up with TRBD2. The CDR3 is 16 residues long. The germline gives CDR1 PRHDT, CDR2 FYEKMQ (reference sequence). With V trimmed by 7 bases and J by 2 bases, 6 bases remained unmatched.

The CDR3 region has the DNA TGTGCCAGCAGCGTAGATGGGCAGACAGATACGCAGTATTTT. Encoded protein: CASSVDGQTDTQYF. The chain recombines TRBV9 with TRBJ2-3; no firm D call. The CDR3 is made up of 14 amino acids. V was trimmed by 0 bases and J by 3 bases, leaving 8 bases between them. Germline assignment: CDR1 SGDLS and CDR2 YYNGEE.

The chain recombines TRBV5-4 with TRBJ1-1, with TRBD1 matching over 7 bases. J gave up 3 bases and V 4 bases, and 9 bases lay outside the gene matches. The length of the CDR3 is 15 residues. Germline V gene data show CDR1 as SGHNT and CDR2 as YYREEE (reference sequence). The CDR3 coding sequence is TGTGCCAGCAGCCGCCCGACAGGGATGGACACTGAAGCTTTCTTT. It encodes CASSRPTGMDTEAFF.

The J gene is TRBJ2-7, the V gene TRBV19; D is perhaps TRBD1 (5 bases). Germline CDR1 LNHDA, CDR2 SQIVND (reference sequence). Trimming removed 5 bases at V and 3 bases at J, with 14 bases between. The CDR3 totals 14 residues. DNA for the CDR3: TGTGCCAGTAGTCCGAGACAGTTAAACTACGAGCAGTACTTC. Translating it yields CASSPRQLNYEQYF.

This clone showed up just once. This chain connects TRBV12-5 to TRBJ1-2; D remains ambiguous. The ends were cut back, 0 bases at V and 0 bases at J, with 14 bases in the middle. There are 17 residues in the CDR3. Germline loops: CDR1 LGHNT, CDR2 FRNRAP. CDR3 sequence: CASGLVGRGSANYGYTF. The CDR3 DNA is TGTGCTAGTGGTTTGGTAGGGCGGGGATCGGCTAACTATGGCTACACCTTC.

This clone was picked up one time. The chain uses TRBV4-2 and TRBJ2-2, with 9 bases that match TRBD2. Germline lookup yields CDR1 LGHNA and CDR2 YNFKEQ. Trimming at V came to 0 bases and at J to 7 bases, leaving 6 bases not matched to a gene. The CDR3 loop spans 16 amino acids. Here the CDR3 DNA reads TGTGCCAGCAGCCAAGATCCAGGACTAGCGATCGGGGAGCTGTTTTTT. It codes for CASSQDPGLAIGELFF.

This clone was observed a few times. The gene calls are TRBV7-9 and TRBJ2-5; D is unclear. This CDR3 has 15 amino acids. The V gene's germline CDR1 is SEHNR and CDR2 FQNEAQ (reference sequence). Trimming took 6 bases from V and 0 from J, leaving 14 bases between them. CDR3 sequence reads: CASRVTRLDQETQYF. In DNA form, the CDR3 reads TGTGCCAGCAGAGTAACGAGGTTGGACCAAGAGACCCAGTACTTC.

The chain uses TRBV28 and TRBJ2-7, with 7 bases that match TRBD2. The CDR3 has 14 amino acids. V shed 6 bases and J 4 bases; nucleotides not matched to a gene: 9. The germline V gene encodes CDR1 MDHEN and CDR2 SYDVKM. DNA of the CDR3: TGTGCCAGCAGCTCCGGGGGGAGCCGATACGAGCAGTACTTC. Protein sequence: CASSSGGSRYEQYF.

The chain uses TRBV5-4 and TRBJ2-5, with 7 bases identical to TRBD1. The CDR3 is 15 residues long. The V gene end was trimmed by 4 bases and the J gene end by 5 bases; junction bases not matched to a gene: 11. From germline, CDR1 is SGHNT and CDR2 YYREEE (reference sequence). The CDR3 loop reads CASSRGEGAWETQYF. Written as DNA, the CDR3 is TGTGCCAGCAGCCGGGGAGAGGGGGCATGGGAGACCCAGTACTTC.

Written as DNA, the CDR3 is TGTGCCAGCAGCATCGGGACAGGGGCTAACTATGGCTACACCTTC. It specifies CASSIGTGANYGYTF. The rearrangement joins TRBV7-9 to TRBJ1-2, with 10 bases that match TRBD1. J lost 0 bases, V lost 5 bases, and 3 bases had no gene match. Germline-derived CDR1 and CDR2 are SEHNR and FQNEAQ (reference sequence). This CDR3 is built from 15 residues.

The chain recombines TRBV21-1 with TRBJ1-5; the table's D call, TRBD1, was not checked against the DNA. TRBV21-1 is classified as a pseudogene. CDR3 length equals 13 residues. The CDR3 loop is CASKQGSNQPQHF. The CDR3 DNA reads TGTGCCAGCAAACAGGGGAGCAATCAGCCCCAGCATTTT.

Comment on this clone: A read error may produce the germline difference seen at one junction end. This sequence joins TRBV7-7 and TRBJ2-2; D gene ambiguous. The germline CDR1 and CDR2 sequences are SSHAT and FNYEAQ (reference sequence). The CDR3 runs to 16 residues. CDR3 DNA sequence: TGTGCTAGCAGCTTTGCAGGTTCCATGAACACCGGGGAGCTGTTTTTT. It yields the protein CASSFAGSMNTGELFF.

The CDR3: CASGSGDIGETQYF. The CDR3 nucleotides read TGTGCTAGTGGTTCGGGGGATATCGGTGAGACCCAGTACTTC. The chain employs TRBV12-5 and TRBJ2-5, with a possible D match to TRBD2 (6 bases). The CDR3 contains 14 residues. The germline V gene encodes CDR1 LGHNT and CDR2 FRNRAP. Trimming shortened V by 4 bases and J by 5 bases, and 14 bases separated the two germline ends. Complete variable domain (other parts from reference TRBV12-5 and TRBJ2-5): DARVTQTPRHKVTEMGQEVTMRCQPILGHNTVFWYRQTMMQGLELLAYFRNRAPLDDSGMPKDRFSAEMPDATLATLKIQPSEPRDSAVYFCASGSGDIGETQYFGPGTRLLVL.

This clone was counted a few times. The chain couples TRBV30 to TRBJ1-5, with 10 bases matching TRBD1. The CDR3 covers 14 residues. The ends lost 3 bases at V and 5 bases at J; junction bases unmatched: 4. The germline V gene has CDR1 GTSNPN and CDR2 SVGIG (reference sequence). CDR3 in amino acids: CAWSFGQGDQPQHF. CDR3 bases: TGTGCCTGGAGCTTTGGACAGGGGGATCAGCCCCAGCATTTT.